This T cell receptor (beta chain) was retrieved from a study of early T cells in non-severe SARS-CoV-2 infection. Overall study: Bulk RNA from unsorted whole blood was sequenced; chains were unpaired.

Each cDNA molecule carried a unique molecular identifier. TCRdb redid the calling of the 5' RACE reads with MiXCR, one entry per CDR3 protein. Altogether around 80,000 distinct CDR3 sequences are present, about 10% being singletons, with the ten largest covering 8%. General study results and limits: The matching step, a VDJdb search, favored anti-spike CD8 responses and missed private and CD4 specificities.

In its sample, this clonotype was seen a few times. What it recognizes is unknown. This TCR was recovered from an adult who was a healthcare worker with PCR-confirmed SARS-CoV-2 infection or an uninfected control (not recorded which). The material sequenced was whole blood, taken at baseline.

CDR3: CASSQTLAGVKDTQYF. In DNA, the CDR3 is TGCGCCAGCAGCCAAACCCTAGCGGGAGTGAAAGATACGCAGTATTTT. The V and J genes are TRBV4-1 and TRBJ2-3, with TRBD2 matching over 10 bases. This CDR3 has 16 residues. The germline CDR1 and CDR2 sequences are MGHRA and YSYEKL. Trimming removed 2 bases from V and 5 bases from J; junction bases left unmatched: 7.